This entry features one TCR beta chain sequence. Which antigen it targets is not known. Base-call qualities are not available, and no considerably larger clone is one nucleotide away. CDR1 and CDR2 were assigned from the germline V gene as SGDLS and YYNGEE. Deletion took 0 bases off V and 8 bases off J, with a span of 17 bases between the germline ends. Measured from the cysteine to the phenylalanine, the CDR3 is 15 residues long. Left in the record is the CDR3 DNA by itself, 45 bases read in frame from the first base. The data belong to a study of OX40 agonist ivuxolimab in advanced cancers. Turning to the overall study: Ivuxolimab was an agonistic, fully human IgG2 monoclonal antibody directed against OX40 (CD134), a costimulatory receptor. Intravenous ivuxolimab was administered to patients every 2 weeks at six dose levels: 0.01, 0.1, 0.3, 1.5, 3 and 10 mg/kg. Among the approximately 54 dose-escalation patients, about 19 had hepatocellular carcinoma, 15 melanoma, 9 renal cell carcinoma and 9 head and neck cancer. A male proportion of 82.7% and a mean age of approximately 62 years, ranging from roughly 20 to 80, were recorded for the dose-escalation cohort. Prior anti-PD-1, anti-PD-L1 or anti-CTLA-4 therapy was permitted, and approximately 42% of dose-escalation patients had received checkpoint inhibitors. Partial responses occurred in three dose-escalation patients: two with cutaneous melanoma and one with hepatocellular carcinoma. Peripheral TCRbeta sequencing was intended to test whether TCR sequence diversity was altered and clonal T-cell expansion was caused by ivuxolimab. The paper reports the monotherapy dose-escalation portion (N ≈ 50 patients) of the phase I ivuxolimab trial.

Patients with a history of autoimmune disease or receiving systemic immunosuppression were excluded from the trial. In every dose cohort, peripheral blood was drawn for TCR sequencing at baseline, cycle 4 day 1, and cycle 7 day 1. The samples were taken from a phase I, first-in-human, multicenter, open-label dose-escalation trial of ivuxolimab. The trial enrolled adults with locally advanced or metastatic head and neck squamous cell, hepatocellular, melanoma or renal cell carcinoma. Before TCR sequencing, CD4+ T cells and CD8+ T cells from peripheral blood were sorted into separate populations. Overall study results and their limits: After ivuxolimab, expanded clones were on average more numerous among CD8+ T cells than among CD4+ T cells. Antigen specificity was not determined for the clonally expanded peripheral T cells. At doses of 0.1 to 3.0 mg/kg, clonal expansion of both CD4+ and CD8+ T cells in blood was seen between baseline and week 6. Low levels of normalized T-cell clonal expansion were also seen in some nonresponding patients. In the 0.1-3.0 mg/kg groups, partial responders had among the lowest normalized peripheral clonal expansion, particularly in CD8+ T cells.

To sequence the TCRbeta CDR3 region, genomic DNA was isolated from the sorted cells. TCRbeta CDR3 regions were sequenced using the immunoSEQ Assay. What TCRdb holds here is the immuneACCESS table cut down to in-frame rearrangements. Part of the clones is not present; checked against another copy, under half of the missing clones reflect an unresolved V gene, and the others are unexplained. This sample lists under 95,000 clones; roughly 83% were detected once. 6.5% to 7.5% of the sample goes to the ten largest clones. The receptor was derived from an adult with an advanced solid tumor such as melanoma, head and neck, liver or kidney cancer. The chain links TRBV9 with TRBJ1-2; tentative D gene TRBD1, with 5 bases matching. The sample here was CD4+ or CD8+ T cells sorted from blood, taken in a trial of the OX40 agonist ivuxolimab. In nucleotides, the sequence is TGTGCCAGCAGCGTAGATCAGGGTCTGATTGAAGGCTACACCTTC. The resulting protein is CASSVDQGLIEGYTF.